The table lists the clone carrying this TCR beta chain with a few counts. Followed longitudinally, the Seattle patients had been enrolled during active infection. Germline V gives CDR1 SGDLS, CDR2 YYNGEE. The CDR3 totals 17 residues. Deletions cut 0 bases from V and 5 bases from J, with 18 bases between. The data were obtained in a study of blood T cell repertoires in COVID-19. Across the whole study: The United States, Italy and Spain were the sources of the acute and convalescent COVID-19 samples.

In the original analysis: The assay estimated nucleated cells by amplifying reference gene primers. Clones were read by immunoSEQ multiplex PCR, and TCRdb kept only the in-frame ones, dropping some. The V and J calls and clone size come from that table; D and trimming were worked out from the DNA. The data contain about 200,000 clones, around nine tenths of them singletons. The source material was peripheral blood. The TCR originated in a man over 45 with COVID-19, enrolled during active disease. This sequence joins TRBV9 and TRBJ2-1; D is undetermined. CDR3 in DNA: TGTGCCAGCAGCGTAGCTATTGGCGCCACCCGGGACAATGAGCAGTTCTTC. Translation: CASSVAIGATRDNEQFF. The whole variable domain, filled in from reference TRBV9 and TRBJ2-1, reads DSGVTQTPKHLITATGQRVTLRCSPRSGDLSVYWYQQSLDQGLQFLIQYYNGEERAKGNILERFSAQQFPDLHSELNLSSLELGDSALYFCASSVAIGATRDNEQFFGPGTRLTVL.